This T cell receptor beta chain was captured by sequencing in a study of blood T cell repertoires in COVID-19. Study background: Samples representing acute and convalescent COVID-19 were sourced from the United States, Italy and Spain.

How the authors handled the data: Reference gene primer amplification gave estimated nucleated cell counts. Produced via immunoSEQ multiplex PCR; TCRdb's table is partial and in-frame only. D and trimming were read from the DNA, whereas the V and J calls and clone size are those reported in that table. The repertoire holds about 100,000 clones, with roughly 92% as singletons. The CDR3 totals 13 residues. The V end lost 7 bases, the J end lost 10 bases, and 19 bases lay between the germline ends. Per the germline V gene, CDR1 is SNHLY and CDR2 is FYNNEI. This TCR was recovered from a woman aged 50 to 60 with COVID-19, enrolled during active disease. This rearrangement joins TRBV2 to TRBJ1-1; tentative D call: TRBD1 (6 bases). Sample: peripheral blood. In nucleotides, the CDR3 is TGTGCCAGCACCCGTGATCAGGGGACGGTAGCTTTCTTT. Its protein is CASTRDQGTVAFF.